This entry lists 18 T cell receptor beta chains sequenced from one sample in a study of shared clonotypes between healthy human individuals. The assay was immunoSEQ multiplex PCR, and TCRdb's table has in-frame clones only and misses some. The sample gives about 600,000 clones, around 97% of which show up once; 0.057% is in the top ten. Sequencing was done on a sample of naive CD4+ T cells sorted from blood. The subset denotes: CD45RA+ positively selected. All receptors derive from a young woman in good health.

The chain recombines TRBV18 with TRBJ1-1; D might be TRBD1 (5 bases). V lost 5 bases to trimming and J lost 0 bases, with 13 bases between them. This CDR3 has 15 residues. CDR1 and CDR2 from the germline V gene are KGHSH and LQKENI. This CDR3 reads CASSTGGDMNTEAFF. Here the CDR3 DNA reads TGTGCCAGCTCAACGGGGGGGGATATGAACACTGAAGCTTTCTTT.

This chain joins TRBV5-1 and TRBJ2-7; 8 nucleotides match TRBD2. CDR1 and CDR2 (germline): SGHRS, YFSETQ. This CDR3 is built from 13 residues. The CDR3 protein is CASSLEGLAPLQV. The DNA for the CDR3 is TGCGCCAGCAGCTTGGAAGGACTAGCTCCGCTTCAAGTA.

J is TRBJ1-6 and V is TRBV30, with no clear D. Trimming took 3 bases from V and 9 from J, leaving 12 bases between them. The CDR3 has 13 amino acids. Germline lookup yields CDR1 GTSNPN and CDR2 SVGIG (reference sequence). CDR3 amino acids: CAWRAWSSSPLHF. The CDR3 DNA reads as TGTGCCTGGAGAGCTTGGTCGAGTTCACCCCTCCACTTT.

This chain links TRBV30 with TRBJ2-3; TRBD2 aligns across 7 bases. Unmatched junction bases numbered 4, after V lost 2 bases and J lost 5 bases. Germline V gives CDR1 GTSNPN, CDR2 SVGIG (reference sequence). The CDR3 is 13 amino acids. In DNA, the CDR3 is TGTGCCTGGAGTTTGACGGGAGGAGATACGCAGTATTTT. Protein product: CAWSLTGGDTQYF. Supplemented by reference TRBV30 and TRBJ2-3, the full variable domain reads SQTIHQWPATLVQPVGSPLSLECTVEGTSNPNLYWYRQAAGRGLQLLFYSVGIGQISSEVPQNLSASRPQDRQFILSSKKLLLSDSGFYLCAWSLTGGDTQYFGPGTRLTVL.

The chain joins TRBV5-1 to TRBJ2-5; 8 nucleotides align to TRBD2. Germline assignment: CDR1 SGHRS and CDR2 YFSETQ. The V gene end was trimmed by 4 bases and the J gene end by 2 bases; junction bases not matched to a gene: 7. The CDR3 consists of 15 residues. The CDR3, as DNA: TGCGCCAGCAGCGCAACCGGGACTAGGCAAGAGACCCAGTACTTC. Its protein product is CASSATGTRQETQYF.

This chain connects TRBV18 to TRBJ2-3; D might be TRBD1 (6 bases). Germline CDR1 is KGHSH and CDR2 is LQKENI. The CDR3 has 16 residues. V dropped 1 base and J dropped 7 bases, with 18 bases sitting between them. The CDR3 loop reads CASSPLRTEEGNTQYF. DNA for the CDR3: TGTGCCAGCTCACCACTCCGGACAGAGGAAGGGAATACGCAGTATTTT.

This rearrangement joins TRBV5-8 to TRBJ1-1; tentatively, D is TRBD1 (5 bases). There are 12 residues in the CDR3. V dropped 0 bases and J dropped 10 bases, with 10 bases sitting between them. Germline-derived CDR1 and CDR2 are SGHTS and YDEGEE. In nucleotides, the CDR3 is TGTGCCAGCAGCTTGGTGGGGGTAAGAGCTTTCTTT. Translating gives CASSLVGVRAFF.

The chain combines TRBV28 with TRBJ1-2, with unresolved D. Germline CDR1 MDHEN, CDR2 SYDVKM. Deletions cut 5 bases from V and 10 bases from J, with 8 bases between. This CDR3 is built from 10 residues. As DNA, the CDR3 is TGTGCCAGCAGTGGGGTTAACTACACCTTC. It encodes CASSGVNYTF.

The chain has TRBV28 and TRBJ1-2; D uncertain. The CDR3 covers 13 residues. Trimming left V 6 bases short and J 8 bases short, with 16 bases between. In germline, CDR1 is MDHEN, CDR2 SYDVKM. CDR3 amino acids: CASSSTPPGGYTF. CDR3 nucleotide sequence: TGTGCCAGCAGCTCAACCCCACCCGGGGGCTACACCTTC.

The gene calls are TRBV28 and TRBJ1-2, with TRBD1 matching over 9 bases. The V segment lost 5 bases and the J segment 5 bases; nucleotides outside the gene matches: 6. The length of the CDR3 is 14 residues. CDR1 and CDR2 from the germline V gene are MDHEN and SYDVKM. The CDR3 sequence: CASSEGTGTYGYTF. CDR3 sequence (DNA): TGTGCCAGCAGTGAGGGGACAGGGACATATGGCTACACCTTC.

The chain has TRBV18 and TRBJ2-7; 8 bases line up with TRBD1. Trimming at V came to 3 bases and at J to 4 bases, leaving 5 bases not matched to a gene. The germline gives CDR1 KGHSH, CDR2 LQKENI. This CDR3 is 14 amino acids long. In DNA, the CDR3 is TGTGCCAGCTCACCGATCCGGACAGGGTACGAGCAGTACTTC. This sequence encodes CASSPIRTGYEQYF.

The CDR3 sequence: CASSEIGVGSGNTIYF. CDR3 nucleotides: TGCGCCAGCAGTGAGATTGGGGTCGGCTCTGGAAACACCATATATTTT. The chain joins TRBV10-2 to TRBJ1-3; D gene unclear. The CDR3 is 16 amino acids. V shed 2 bases and J shed 0 bases, with 11 bases lying between them. Germline CDR1 and CDR2: WSHSY and SAAADI.

The J gene is TRBJ2-5, the V gene TRBV5-4; TRBD1 matches 7 bases. Germline CDR1 reads SGHNT; CDR2 reads YYREEE (reference sequence). The ends lost 1 base at V and 1 base at J; junction bases unmatched: 1. This CDR3 spans 14 amino acids. The CDR3 DNA reads TGTGCCAGCAGCTTGAAGGGGGCCCAAGAGACCCAGTACTTC. Translated, it gives CASSLKGAQETQYF.

This clone was detected only once. J is TRBJ2-7 and V is TRBV5-6; D call uncertain. Germline CDR1 and CDR2: SGHDT and YYEEEE. This CDR3 comprises 14 residues. Trimming pared 2 bases from V and 0 bases from J, leaving 9 bases between. The CDR3 DNA reads TGTGCCAGCAGCTTATTCGCCCCCTCCTACGAGCAGTACTTC. This sequence encodes CASSLFAPSYEQYF.

This chain uses TRBV7-9 with TRBJ1-1, with TRBD1 matching over 10 bases. This CDR3 has 15 amino acids. Germline CDR1 SEHNR, CDR2 FQNEAQ (reference sequence). The ends lost 3 bases at V and 4 bases at J; junction bases unmatched: 5. The CDR3 sequence is CASSLTGGAGTEAFF. CDR3 nucleotides: TGTGCCAGCAGCTTGACAGGGGGCGCAGGCACTGAAGCTTTCTTT. Drawing the rest from reference TRBV7-9 and TRBJ1-1, the complete variable domain is DTGVSQNPRHKITKRGQNVTFRCDPISEHNRLYWYRQTLGQGPEFLTYFQNEAQLEKSRLLSDRFSAERPKGSFSTLEIQRTEQGDSAMYLCASSLTGGAGTEAFFGQGTRLTVV.

The V call is TRBV15, the J call TRBJ1-4; no reliable D call. The CDR3 covers 16 residues. Germline assignment: CDR1 LNHNV and CDR2 YYDKDF (reference sequence). Deletions cut 0 bases from V and 4 bases from J, with 12 bases between. The CDR3 spells CATSRDYSGNNEKLFF. The CDR3 nucleotides are TGTGCCACCAGCAGAGACTACAGCGGAAATAATGAAAAACTGTTTTTT.

This clone was counted once. The rearrangement joins TRBV19 to TRBJ2-7; 7 nucleotides align to TRBD2. This CDR3 has 14 amino acids. V lost 5 bases to trimming and J lost 2 bases; unmatched junction nucleotides: 6. CDR1 is LNHDA, CDR2 SQIVND, per germline (reference sequence). The CDR3 DNA sequence: TGTGCCAGTAGTCCAAGCGGGATCGCCTACGAGCAGTACTTC. Amino acids: CASSPSGIAYEQYF.

The chain uses TRBV6-6 and TRBJ1-2; D is possibly TRBD1 (6 bases). CDR1 MNHNY and CDR2 SVGAGI come from the germline V gene (reference sequence). Between the trimmed V and J ends, which lost 4 bases and 3 bases, there was a span of 9 bases. The CDR3 is 13 amino acids. The DNA of the CDR3 is TGTGCCAGCAGTTTACAGGGAGACTATGGCTACACCTTC. It is translated as CASSLQGDYGYTF.